Following are 3 T cell receptor beta chains from one sample sequenced in a study of Ad26.COV2.S vaccination and SARS-CoV-2 variants. TCRdb's table, derived via immunoSEQ multiplex PCR, lists solely in-frame clones and lacks some. The sample carries some 370,000 clones, 80% to 90% recorded once. Noted treatment: some 20 received Ad26.COV2.S at low or high dose, single or two shots; roughly five received placebo; per-sample allocation not given. Each sample was drawn 63 days after the first injection (of vaccine or placebo). The material was peripheral blood, obtained in a trial of Ad26.COV2.S vaccine versus placebo. All receptors come from a person aged 18-65 years who received the Ad26.COV2.S COVID-19 vaccine or a placebo.

This clone was counted a few times. V is TRBV19 and J is TRBJ1-5; 7 nucleotides match TRBD1. The CDR3 has 16 amino acids. J was trimmed by 6 bases and V by 1 base; bases with no gene match: 9. The germline gives CDR1 LNHDA, CDR2 SQIVND (reference sequence). The CDR3 DNA sequence: TGTGCCAGTAGTATAGCCAGCAGACAGGGCCCTCAGCCCCAGCATTTT. Protein product: CASSIASRQGPQPQHF.

This clone was detected only a few times. The chain has TRBV18 and TRBJ1-2; D gene ambiguous. The CDR3 runs to 13 residues. Between the trimmed V and J ends, which lost 3 bases and 5 bases, there was a span of 10 bases. CDR1 and CDR2 (germline): KGHSH, LQKENI. This CDR3 reads CASSPPRKYGYTF. The CDR3, as DNA: TGTGCCAGCTCACCTCCCAGGAAGTATGGCTACACCTTC. Complete variable domain (other parts from reference TRBV18 and TRBJ1-2): NAGVMQNPRHLVRRRGQEARLRCSPMKGHSHVYWYRQLPEEGLKFMVYLQKENIIDESGMPKERFSAEFPKEGPSILRIQQVVRGDSAAYFCASSPPRKYGYTFGSGTRLTVV.

The chain combines TRBV9 with TRBJ1-2; maybe TRBD1 (6 bases). CDR1 and CDR2 from the germline V gene are SGDLS and YYNGEE. The V end was cut by 3 bases, the J end by 9 bases, with 18 bases between. The CDR3 has 14 amino acids. The CDR3 sequence is CASSAGGTYLSYTF. CDR3 bases: TGTGCCAGCAGCGCGGGGGGGACATACTTGAGCTACACCTTC.